This section outlines one T cell receptor (beta chain) sequence together with its context. Its antigen is as yet unknown. This sample was taken from a study of blood T cells in healthy people across ages. About the research overall: Capture via template switching afforded approximately one barcoded beta molecule per two T cells. General study points: PBMC samples, being unsorted, prevented any conclusive comparison of naive and antigen-experienced cells. Estimates based on one million T cells were treated as lower bounds.

PCR was performed a second time for about 7 to 12 cycles using a sample-barcoded 5' primer and a J-beta primer mix. CDR3-containing paired-end reads numbering at least 2.5 million came from each sample. TCRdb re-analysed the 5' RACE reads in MiXCR, keeping a single row per CDR3 protein. The sample records 700,000 to 950,000 distinct CDR3 sequences, about 40% being singletons. Germline V gene sequence: CDR1 SEHNR, CDR2 FQNEAQ (reference sequence). Losses at the gene ends were 4 bases for V and 0 bases for J; bases not matched to a gene: 5. The CDR3 extends over 15 amino acids. The clonotype comes from a woman aged 60-75 years in good health. Sequenced sample: blood. This rearrangement joins TRBV7-9 to TRBJ1-1; TRBD1 aligns across 7 bases. Here the CDR3 reads CASSSDRNLNTEAFF. CDR3 DNA: TGTGCCAGCAGCTCGGACAGGAACTTGAACACTGAAGCTTTCTTT. The whole variable domain, filled in from reference TRBV7-9 and TRBJ1-1, reads DTGVSQNPRHKITKRGQNVTFRCDPISEHNRLYWYRQTLGQGPEFLTYFQNEAQLEKSRLLSDRFSAERPKGSFSTLEIQRTEQGDSAMYLCASSSDRNLNTEAFFGQGTRLTVV.